The 22 T cell receptor beta chains below come from one sample, sequenced in a study of cytomegalovirus exposure and HLA in healthy donors. PCR was performed using 60 Vbeta and 13 Jbeta primers. Clones were read by immunoSEQ multiplex PCR, and TCRdb kept only the in-frame ones, dropping some. Of 170,000 or so clones listed, more than 80% are singletons. The sequencing input was PBMCs. The receptors originated from a boy younger than 18 in good health and CMV-seronegative.

V and J are TRBV5-1 and TRBJ1-2; the D gene is possibly TRBD1 (5 bases). Germline V gene data show CDR1 as SGHRS and CDR2 as YFSETQ. The CDR3 consists of 15 residues. V lost 0 bases, J lost 6 bases, and 15 bases lay in between. CDR3 residues: CASSLDRVRVNGYTF. The CDR3 nucleotides are TGCGCCAGCAGCTTGGATAGGGTCAGGGTCAATGGCTACACCTTC.

The rearrangement links TRBV15 to TRBJ1-4; D remains ambiguous. Per the germline V gene, CDR1 is LNHNV and CDR2 is YYDKDF (reference sequence). The CDR3 contains 17 residues. V was trimmed by 1 base and J by 3 bases, leaving 15 bases between them. CDR3 region: CATSRAGDRDPNEKLFF. The CDR3 nucleotides are TGTGCCACCAGCAGAGCAGGCGATAGAGACCCTAATGAAAAACTGTTTTTT.

For this clone: Compared with germline, one end of the junction differs, possibly owing to a read error. This sequence joins TRBV29-1 and TRBJ1-2, with D perhaps matching TRBD1 (5 bases). CDR1 is SQVTM, CDR2 ANQGSEA, per germline. The CDR3 runs to 13 residues. DNA for the CDR3: TGCAGCGTCGAAGGGGAGGTGAACTATGGCTACACCTTC. Its translation: CSVEGEVNYGYTF. Complete variable domain (other parts from reference TRBV29-1 and TRBJ1-2): SAVISQKPSRDICQRGTSLTIQCQVDSQVTMMFWYRQQPGQSLTLIATANQGSEATYESGFVIDKFPISRPNLTFSTLTVSNMSPEDSSIYLCSVEGEVNYGYTFGSGTRLTVV.

The rearrangement uses TRBV29-1 and TRBJ1-1; possibly TRBD1 for D (5 bases). Germline V CDR1 and CDR2: SQVTM, ANQGSEA. V was cut by 4 bases and J by 5 bases, with 14 bases left in between. The CDR3 loop spans 13 amino acids. The CDR3 DNA reads TGCAGCGTTGCAGGCAGGGCGGCTACTGAAGCTTTCTTT. Residues: CSVAGRAATEAFF.

The rearrangement joins TRBV10-3 to TRBJ1-2, with D maybe TRBD1 (5 bases). Deletions cut 0 bases from V and 8 bases from J, with 10 bases between. The CDR3 has 13 amino acids. Germline values: CDR1 ENHRY, CDR2 SYGVKD. The DNA of the CDR3 is TGTGCCATCAGTGAGTCGGCAGGGCACGGCTACACCTTC. It translates to CAISESAGHGYTF.

The rearrangement uses TRBV5-1 and TRBJ1-1, with 7 bases identical to TRBD1. This CDR3 contains 15 residues. V gave up 0 bases and J gave up 1 base; unmatched junction bases: 3. The germline V gene has CDR1 SGHRS and CDR2 YFSETQ. The CDR3: CASSLAGTANTEAFF. CDR3 in DNA: TGCGCCAGCAGCTTGGCCGGGACAGCGAACACTGAAGCTTTCTTT.

The chain has TRBV11-2 and TRBJ1-5, with D tentatively TRBD1 (6 bases). The V end was cut by 0 bases, the J end by 6 bases, with 12 bases between. This CDR3 contains 15 residues. Germline V gives CDR1 SGHAT, CDR2 FQNNGV. The CDR3 spells CASSLDLGGGQPQHF. The CDR3 DNA follows: TGTGCCAGCAGCTTAGATTTAGGGGGTGGTCAGCCCCAGCATTTT.

This chain connects TRBV21-1 to TRBJ2-2; the D segment call TRBD2 is taken from the table without a DNA check. TRBV21-1 is a pseudogene. CDR3 length: 22 residues. The CDR3 protein is CASSNRRGRGTSGRESTGELFF. CDR3 coding DNA: TGTGCCAGCAGCAACCGCAGGGGGCGGGGGACTAGCGGGAGGGAATCCACCGGGGAGCTGTTTTTT.

The V and J genes are TRBV19 and TRBJ2-6; 7 bases are shared with TRBD2. The CDR3 is 18 amino acids. Per germline, CDR1 LNHDA and CDR2 SQIVND (reference sequence). J was trimmed by 3 bases and V by 6 bases; bases with no gene match: 14. The CDR3 nucleotides read TGTGCCAGTAGAAGCGGGACTCCCTTTTTAGGTGGGGCCAACGTCCTGACTTTC. Its protein product is CASRSGTPFLGGANVLTF.

The CDR3 spells CASSLDRGQGYTF. DNA of the CDR3: TGTGCCAGCAGCTTGGACAGGGGGCAAGGCTACACCTTC. The rearrangement joins TRBV5-6 to TRBJ1-2, with 9 bases matching TRBD1. This CDR3 region has 13 residues. The V and J ends lost 0 bases and 8 bases, in that order; junction bases with no gene match: 2. Germline loops: CDR1 SGHDT, CDR2 YYEEEE.

This sequence joins TRBV7-9 and TRBJ1-1; no clear D gene. Trimming pared 5 bases from V and 5 bases from J, leaving 15 bases between. This CDR3 contains 14 residues. CDR1 and CDR2 (germline): SEHNR, FQNEAQ (reference sequence). The CDR3: CASSPVSARTEAFF. The CDR3 nucleotides are TGTGCCAGCAGCCCGGTGAGCGCGAGGACTGAAGCTTTCTTT.

The CDR3 region is CASSLIGVQGEQFF. In nucleotides, the CDR3 is TGTGCCAGCAGCTTAATAGGGGTCCAGGGAGAGCAGTTCTTC. V gene TRBV7-3 combines with J gene TRBJ2-1; TRBD1 is a possible D gene (5 bases). Germline V lookup: CDR1 SGHTA, CDR2 FQGTGA. Trimming cost V 1 base and J 10 bases, with 14 bases left between them. This CDR3 spans 14 amino acids. The whole variable domain, filled in from reference TRBV7-3 and TRBJ2-1, reads GAGVSQTPSNKVTEKGKYVELRCDPISGHTALYWYRQSLGQGPEFLIYFQGTGAADDSGLPNDRFFAVRPEGSVSTLKIQRTERGDSAVYLCASSLIGVQGEQFFGPGTRLTVL.

This sequence joins TRBV18 and TRBJ2-5; D unclear. The DNA end lines up better with TRBJ2-7; the J call may be wrong. The CDR3 is made up of 16 amino acids. Germline V gene sequence: CDR1 KGHSH, CDR2 LQKENI. CDR3 bases: TGTGCCAGCTCACCACCGACGGCAGCTAGCTCCTACGAGCAGTACTTC. This codes for CASSPPTAASSYEQYF.

CDR3 region: CASSLEGGGGQPQHF. CDR3 nucleotides: TGTGCCAGCAGCTTAGAAGGGGGGGGCGGTCAGCCCCAGCATTTT. The gene calls are TRBV11-2 and TRBJ1-5; D may be TRBD1 (6 bases). Trimming pared 0 bases from V and 6 bases from J, leaving 12 bases between. CDR3 size: 15 residues. Germline CDR1 and CDR2: SGHAT and FQNNGV.

With respect to this clone: The junction departs from germline at one end; a sequencing error may be responsible. The chain carries TRBV7-9 and TRBJ1-2, with a tentative D call TRBD1 (5 bases). Germline CDR1 reads SEHNR; CDR2 reads FQNEAQ (reference sequence). There are 19 residues in the CDR3. The CDR3 loop reads CSSSLSYFAAGQSPYGYTF. The CDR3 region has the DNA TGTTCCAGCAGCTTATCCTACTTCGCCGCGGGGCAGTCCCCCTATGGCTACACCTTC.

This chain uses TRBV4-3 with TRBJ2-7, with a possible D match to TRBD2 (5 bases). This CDR3 region has 18 residues. Per the germline V gene, CDR1 is LGHNA and CDR2 is YSLEER. The V gene lost 0 bases and the J gene lost 3 bases, with 21 bases spanning the gap. The CDR3 reads CASSQEDRGTLIGYEQYF. DNA for the CDR3: TGCGCCAGCAGCCAAGAGGACCGGGGAACTTTGATAGGCTACGAGCAGTACTTC.

The J gene is TRBJ1-2, the V gene TRBV6-5; D gene uncertain. Germline CDR1 and CDR2: MNHEY and SVGAGI. CDR3 length equals 12 residues. V was pared by 6 bases and J by 4 bases, with 9 bases between. In DNA form, the CDR3 reads TGTGCCAGCAGGGACTTTTCCTATGGCTACACCTTC. Translated, it gives CASRDFSYGYTF.

The chain combines TRBV5-1 with TRBJ2-5; perhaps TRBD2 as D (6 bases). Trimming took 0 bases from V and 6 from J, leaving 18 bases between them. In germline, CDR1 is SGHRS, CDR2 YFSETQ. This CDR3 contains 16 residues. This chain's CDR3 is CASSLGVSGVDQTQYF. The CDR3 DNA sequence: TGCGCCAGCAGCTTGGGGGTCTCGGGGGTTGATCAGACCCAGTACTTC.

The chain joins TRBV7-9 to TRBJ2-6, with TRBD1 matching over 10 bases. The CDR3 has 17 amino acids. Germline V gives CDR1 SEHNR, CDR2 FQNEAQ (reference sequence). Trimming removed 5 bases from V and 3 bases from J; junction bases left unmatched: 7. The DNA of the CDR3 is TGTGCCAGCAGCCCCGGGACAGGGGCGAGTGGGGCCAACGTCCTGACTTTC. Translated, it gives CASSPGTGASGANVLTF.

The chain carries TRBV7-6 and TRBJ1-5, with D possibly TRBD1 on 5 matching bases. The CDR3 has 13 amino acids. V was trimmed by 5 bases and J by 3 bases, leaving 8 bases between them. CDR1 and CDR2 from the germline V gene are SGHVS and FNYEAQ. CDR3 nucleotides: TGTGCCAGCAGCAGGGGTTTCAATCAGCCCCAGCATTTT. This gives the protein CASSRGFNQPQHF.

The chain has TRBV25-1 and TRBJ2-5, with 7 bases fitting TRBD1. The J call may be in error: the DNA end matches TRBJ2-7 better. The CDR3 extends over 15 amino acids. CDR1 and CDR2 (germline): MGHDK, SYGVNS. The CDR3 DNA follows: TGTGCCAGCAGTGAATACTGGGACAGCTCCTACGAGCAGTACTTC. The encoded protein is CASSEYWDSSYEQYF.

This clone was counted once. V usage is TRBV7-6 and J usage is TRBJ2-7; the match to TRBD2 covers 9 bases. The CDR3 consists of 17 residues. Germline CDR1 is SGHVS and CDR2 is FNYEAQ. V was pared by 4 bases and J by 2 bases, with 12 bases of the junction left unmatched. CDR3 in DNA: TGTGCCAGCAGCTACCGCGATAGCGGGAGATTGCCCTACGAGCAGTACTTC. Its protein is CASSYRDSGRLPYEQYF.